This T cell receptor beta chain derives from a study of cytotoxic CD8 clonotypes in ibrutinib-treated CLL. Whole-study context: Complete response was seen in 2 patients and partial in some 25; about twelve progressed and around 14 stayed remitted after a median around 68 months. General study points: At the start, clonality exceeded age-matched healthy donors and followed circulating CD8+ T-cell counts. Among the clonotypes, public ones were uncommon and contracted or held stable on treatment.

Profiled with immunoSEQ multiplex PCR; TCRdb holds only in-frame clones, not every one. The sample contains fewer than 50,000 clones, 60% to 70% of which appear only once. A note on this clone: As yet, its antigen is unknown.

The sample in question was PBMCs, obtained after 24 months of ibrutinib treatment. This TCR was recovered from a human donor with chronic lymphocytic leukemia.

The CDR3 spells CAWSEGRGNYEQYF. CDR3 nucleotides: TGTGCCTGGAGTGAGGGACGGGGGAATTACGAGCAGTACTTC. This chain joins TRBV30 and TRBJ2-7; D is possibly TRBD2 (6 bases). Germline V gene lookup returns CDR1 GTSNPN and CDR2 SVGIG (reference sequence). V dropped 1 base and J dropped 4 bases, with 14 bases sitting between them. CDR3 size: 14 residues.